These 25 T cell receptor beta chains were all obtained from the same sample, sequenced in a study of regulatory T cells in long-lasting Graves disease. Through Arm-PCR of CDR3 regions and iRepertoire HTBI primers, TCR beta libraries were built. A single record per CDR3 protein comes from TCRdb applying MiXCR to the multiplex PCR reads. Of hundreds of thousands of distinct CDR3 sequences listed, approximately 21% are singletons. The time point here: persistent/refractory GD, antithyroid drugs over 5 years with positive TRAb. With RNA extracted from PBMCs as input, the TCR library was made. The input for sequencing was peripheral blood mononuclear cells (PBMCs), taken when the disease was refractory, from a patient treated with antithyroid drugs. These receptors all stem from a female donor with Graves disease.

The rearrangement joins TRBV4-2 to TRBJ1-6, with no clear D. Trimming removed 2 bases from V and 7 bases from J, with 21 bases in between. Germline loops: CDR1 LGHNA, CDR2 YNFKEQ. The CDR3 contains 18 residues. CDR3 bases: TGTGCCAGCAGCCAACAACCGGGCAACGCAGACTTCAATTCACCCCTCCACTTT. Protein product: CASSQQPGNADFNSPLHF.

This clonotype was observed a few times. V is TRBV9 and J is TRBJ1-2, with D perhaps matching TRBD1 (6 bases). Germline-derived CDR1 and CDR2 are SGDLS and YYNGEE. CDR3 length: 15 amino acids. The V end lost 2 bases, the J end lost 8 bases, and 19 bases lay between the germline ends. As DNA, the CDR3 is TGTGCCAGCAGCGTCGAGACAGGCCCGGTAGGAGGCTACACCTTC. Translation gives CASSVETGPVGGYTF. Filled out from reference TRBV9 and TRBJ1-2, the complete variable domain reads DSGVTQTPKHLITATGQRVTLRCSPRSGDLSVYWYQQSLDQGLQFLIQYYNGEERAKGNILERFSAQQFPDLHSELNLSSLELGDSALYFCASSVETGPVGGYTFGSGTRLTVV.

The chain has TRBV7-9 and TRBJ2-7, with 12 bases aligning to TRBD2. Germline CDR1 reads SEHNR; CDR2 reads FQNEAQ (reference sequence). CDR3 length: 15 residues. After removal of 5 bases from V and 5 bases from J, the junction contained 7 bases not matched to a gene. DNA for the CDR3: TGTGCCAGCAGCCGTCTAGCGGGAGGGTCCCACGAGCAGTACTTC. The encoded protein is CASSRLAGGSHEQYF.

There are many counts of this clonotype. In nucleotides, the CDR3 is TGTGCCAGCGGACAGATGAATTCACCCCTCCACTTT. It translates to CASGQMNSPLHF. This chain joins TRBV28 and TRBJ1-6, with a weak D call TRBD1 (6 bases). Germline CDR1 reads MDHEN; CDR2 reads SYDVKM. This CDR3 has 12 residues. Between the trimmed V and J ends, which lost 8 bases and 7 bases, there was a span of 9 bases. The full variable domain, its missing parts supplied by reference TRBV28 and TRBJ1-6, is DVKVTQSSRYLVKRTGEKVFLECVQDMDHENMFWYRQDPGLGLRLIYFSYDVKMKEKGDIPEGYSVSREKKERFSLILESASTNQTSMYLCASGQMNSPLHFGNGTRLTVT.

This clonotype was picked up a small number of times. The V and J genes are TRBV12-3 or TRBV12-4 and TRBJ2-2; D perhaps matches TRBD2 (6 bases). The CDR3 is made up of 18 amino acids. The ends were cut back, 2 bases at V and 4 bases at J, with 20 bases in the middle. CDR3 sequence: CASSLRGGGLASTGELFF. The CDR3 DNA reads TGTGCCAGCAGTTTAAGGGGTGGGGGTCTAGCGTCCACCGGGGAGCTGTTTTTT.

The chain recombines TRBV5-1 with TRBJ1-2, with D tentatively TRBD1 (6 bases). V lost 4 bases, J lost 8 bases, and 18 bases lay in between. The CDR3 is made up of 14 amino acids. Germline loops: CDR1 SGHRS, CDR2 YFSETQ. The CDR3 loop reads CASSLDSPQGGYTF. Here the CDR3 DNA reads TGCGCCAGCAGCCTGGACAGTCCTCAGGGGGGCTACACCTTC.

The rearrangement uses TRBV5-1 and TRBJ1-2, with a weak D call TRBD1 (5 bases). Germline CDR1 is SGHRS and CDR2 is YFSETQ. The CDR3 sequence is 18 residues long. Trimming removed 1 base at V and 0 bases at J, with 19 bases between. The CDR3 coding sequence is TGCGCCAGCAGCTTGTGGGGCAATGAGGAGGTCCCTAACTATGGCTACACCTTC. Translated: CASSLWGNEEVPNYGYTF.

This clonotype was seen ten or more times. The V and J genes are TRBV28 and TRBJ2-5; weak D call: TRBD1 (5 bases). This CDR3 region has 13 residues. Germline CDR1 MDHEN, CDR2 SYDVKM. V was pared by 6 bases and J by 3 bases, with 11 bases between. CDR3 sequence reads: CASSLGREETQYF. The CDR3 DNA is TGTGCCAGCAGCTTAGGCAGGGAAGAGACCCAGTACTTC.

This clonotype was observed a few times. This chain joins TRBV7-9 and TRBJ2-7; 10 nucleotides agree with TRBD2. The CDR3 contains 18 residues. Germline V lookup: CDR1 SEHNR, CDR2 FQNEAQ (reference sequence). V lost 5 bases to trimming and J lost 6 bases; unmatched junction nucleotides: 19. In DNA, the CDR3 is TGTGCCAGCAGCCCGACCAACGTCTGGGCTAGCGGGAGCCCCGAGCAGTACTTC. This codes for CASSPTNVWASGSPEQYF.

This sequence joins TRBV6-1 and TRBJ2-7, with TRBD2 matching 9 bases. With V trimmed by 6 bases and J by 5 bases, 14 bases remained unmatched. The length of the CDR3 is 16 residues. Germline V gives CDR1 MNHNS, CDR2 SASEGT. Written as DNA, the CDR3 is TGTGCCAGCAGCGATCTCGGGGCGGGAGGGTCCCACGAGCAGTACTTC. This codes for CASSDLGAGGSHEQYF.

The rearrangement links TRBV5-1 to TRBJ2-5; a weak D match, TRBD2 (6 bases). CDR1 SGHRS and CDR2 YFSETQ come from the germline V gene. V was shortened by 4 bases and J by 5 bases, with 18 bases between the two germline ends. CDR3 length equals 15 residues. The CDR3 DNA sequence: TGCGCCAGCAGCACCGGGACTCTCCAGTGGGAGACCCAGTACTTC. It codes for CASSTGTLQWETQYF.

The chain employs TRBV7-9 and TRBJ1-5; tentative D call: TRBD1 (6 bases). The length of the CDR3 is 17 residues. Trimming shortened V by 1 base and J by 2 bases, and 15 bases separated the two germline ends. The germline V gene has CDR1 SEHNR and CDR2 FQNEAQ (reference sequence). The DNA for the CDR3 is TGTGCCAGCAGCTTAGGAGCAGGGGAGCGGCGCAATCAGCCCCAGCATTTT. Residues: CASSLGAGERRNQPQHF.

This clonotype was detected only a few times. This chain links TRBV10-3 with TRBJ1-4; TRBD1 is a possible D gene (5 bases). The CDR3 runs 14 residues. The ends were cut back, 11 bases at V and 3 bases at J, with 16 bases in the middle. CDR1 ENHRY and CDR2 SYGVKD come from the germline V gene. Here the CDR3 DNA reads TGTGCCGCCTGGAGTGGGGCGGCTAATGAAAAACTGTTTTTT. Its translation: CAAWSGAANEKLFF.

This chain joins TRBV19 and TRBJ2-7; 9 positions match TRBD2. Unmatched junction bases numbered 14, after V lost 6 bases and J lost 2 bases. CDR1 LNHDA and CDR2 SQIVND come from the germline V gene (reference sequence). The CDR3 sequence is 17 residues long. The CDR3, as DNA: TGTGCCAGTAGCCCGGGTATAGCGGGGGCCAAACCCTACGAGCAGTACTTC. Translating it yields CASSPGIAGAKPYEQYF.

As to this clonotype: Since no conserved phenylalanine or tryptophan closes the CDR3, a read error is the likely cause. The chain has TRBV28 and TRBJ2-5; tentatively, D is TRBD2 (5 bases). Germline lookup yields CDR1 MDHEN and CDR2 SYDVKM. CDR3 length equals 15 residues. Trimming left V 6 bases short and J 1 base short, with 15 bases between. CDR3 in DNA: TGTGCCAGCAGCTCCCTCGGGGATTCCCAAGAGACCCAGTACTCC. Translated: CASSSLGDSQETQYS.

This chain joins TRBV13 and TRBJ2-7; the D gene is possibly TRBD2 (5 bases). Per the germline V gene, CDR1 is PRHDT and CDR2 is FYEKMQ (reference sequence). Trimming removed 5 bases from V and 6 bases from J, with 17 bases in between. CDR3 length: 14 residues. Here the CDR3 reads CASSLKRGQPEQYF. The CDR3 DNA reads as TGTGCCAGCAGCCTAAAGAGAGGGCAACCCGAGCAGTACTTC.

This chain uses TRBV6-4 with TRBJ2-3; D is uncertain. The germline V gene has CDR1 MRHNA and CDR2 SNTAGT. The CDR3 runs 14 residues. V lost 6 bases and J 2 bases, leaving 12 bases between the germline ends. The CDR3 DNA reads TGTGCCAGCAGATATAGCAGGACCACAGATACGCAGTATTTT. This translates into CASRYSRTTDTQYF.

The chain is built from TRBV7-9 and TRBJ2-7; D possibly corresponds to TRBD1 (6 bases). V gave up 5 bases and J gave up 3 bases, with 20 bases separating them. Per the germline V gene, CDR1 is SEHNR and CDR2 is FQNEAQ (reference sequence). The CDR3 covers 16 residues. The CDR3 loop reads CASSQLGTNRGYEQYF. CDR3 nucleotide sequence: TGTGCCAGCAGCCAGCTTGGGACAAACCGGGGCTACGAGCAGTACTTC.

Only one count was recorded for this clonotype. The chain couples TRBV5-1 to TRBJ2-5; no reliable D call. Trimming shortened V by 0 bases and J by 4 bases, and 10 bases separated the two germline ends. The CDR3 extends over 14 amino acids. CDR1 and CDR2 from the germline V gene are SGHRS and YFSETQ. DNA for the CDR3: TGCGCCAGCAGCTTGGGAGTTGGCTCAGAGACCCAGTACTTC. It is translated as CASSLGVGSETQYF.

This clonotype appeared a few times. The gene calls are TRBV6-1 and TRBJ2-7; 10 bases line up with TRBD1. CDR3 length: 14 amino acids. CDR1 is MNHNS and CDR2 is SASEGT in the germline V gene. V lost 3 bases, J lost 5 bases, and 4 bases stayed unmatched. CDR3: CASSELTGGHEQYF. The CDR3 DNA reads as TGTGCCAGCAGTGAGTTGACAGGGGGCCACGAGCAGTACTTC.

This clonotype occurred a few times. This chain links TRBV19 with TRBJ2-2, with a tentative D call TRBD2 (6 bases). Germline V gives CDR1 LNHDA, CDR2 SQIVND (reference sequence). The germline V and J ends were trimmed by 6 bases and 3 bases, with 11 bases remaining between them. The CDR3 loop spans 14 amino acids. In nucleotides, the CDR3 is TGTGCCAGTAGGATACTAGCCTACACCGGGGAGCTGTTTTTT. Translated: CASRILAYTGELFF.

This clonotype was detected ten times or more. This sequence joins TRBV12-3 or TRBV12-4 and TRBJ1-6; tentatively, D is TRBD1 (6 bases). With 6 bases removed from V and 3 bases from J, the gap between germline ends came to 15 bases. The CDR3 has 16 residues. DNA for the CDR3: TGTGCCAGCAGCTGGGGGGGGGCTGACTATAATTCACCCCTCCACTTT. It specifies CASSWGGADYNSPLHF.

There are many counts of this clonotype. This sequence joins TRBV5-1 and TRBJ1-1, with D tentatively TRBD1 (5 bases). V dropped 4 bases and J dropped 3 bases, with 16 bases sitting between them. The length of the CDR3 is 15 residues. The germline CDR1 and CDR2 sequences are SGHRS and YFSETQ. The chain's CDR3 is CASSLGRGKDTEAFF. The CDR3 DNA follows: TGCGCCAGCAGCCTGGGGCGCGGAAAGGACACTGAAGCTTTCTTT.

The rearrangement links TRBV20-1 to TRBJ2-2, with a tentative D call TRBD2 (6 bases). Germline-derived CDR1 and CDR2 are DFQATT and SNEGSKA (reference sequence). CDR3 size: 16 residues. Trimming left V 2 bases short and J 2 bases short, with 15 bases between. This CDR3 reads CSARSRREVNTGELFF. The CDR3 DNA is TGCAGTGCTAGATCGAGGCGGGAAGTCAACACCGGGGAGCTGTTTTTT.

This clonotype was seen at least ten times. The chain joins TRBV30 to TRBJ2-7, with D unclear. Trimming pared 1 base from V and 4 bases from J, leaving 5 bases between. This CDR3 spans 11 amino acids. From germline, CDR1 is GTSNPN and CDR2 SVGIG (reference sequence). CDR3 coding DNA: TGTGCCTGGAGTGGGGGTTACGAGCAGTACTTC. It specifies CAWSGGYEQYF.